The sequence of this TCR beta chain was determined in a study of radiotherapy plus CTLA-4 blockade in lung cancer. Profiling relied on immunoSEQ multiplex PCR, and the TCRdb table lists in-frame clones only, not all of them. The top ten hold approximately 5.5% of the sample, which has about 120,000 clones, just under 80% seen once. CDR1 and CDR2 (germline): LNHNV, YYDKDF (reference sequence). V lost 5 bases to trimming and J lost 3 bases; unmatched junction nucleotides: 3. CDR3 length: 14 residues. This receptor was identified in a human donor with non-small cell lung cancer who had a partial response to radiotherapy plus ipilimumab. The starting material was peripheral blood, obtained from a patient treated with radiotherapy plus ipilimumab. The rearrangement links TRBV15 to TRBJ1-5; 8 nucleotides match TRBD1. For the CDR3, the DNA is TGTGCCACCAGCGGACAGGGACTCAATCAGCCCCAGCATTTT. Amino acids: CATSGQGLNQPQHF.